These 31 T cell receptor beta chains were all obtained from the same sample, sequenced in a study of blood T cell repertoires in COVID-19. Assay used: immunoSEQ multiplex PCR; TCRdb lists only in-frame clones, some missing. The sample has some 150,000 clones; approximately 82% are singletons. Sequencing used peripheral blood. The receptors derive from a woman aged 45-60 years with acute or convalescent COVID-19.

This rearrangement joins TRBV7-2 to TRBJ2-1, with TRBD2 identical over 13 bases. This CDR3 contains 17 residues. V gave up 1 base and J gave up 12 bases; unmatched junction bases: 12. Germline V gene lookup returns CDR1 SGHTA and CDR2 FQGNSA. The CDR3 protein is CASSLVPGLAGALGQFF. CDR3 DNA: TGTGCCAGCAGCTTAGTCCCCGGACTAGCGGGGGCTTTAGGGCAGTTCTTC.

The V call is TRBV24-1, the J call TRBJ2-2; 10 nucleotides align to TRBD2. CDR1 KGHDR and CDR2 SFDVKD come from the germline V gene. V gave up 2 bases and J gave up 5 bases; unmatched junction bases: 4. The CDR3 contains 16 residues. The CDR3 protein is CATSDSLAGLTGELFF. The CDR3 DNA follows: TGTGCCACCAGTGATTCACTAGCGGGGCTGACCGGGGAGCTGTTTTTT.

The V and J genes are TRBV28 and TRBJ2-3; D might be TRBD1 (5 bases). The CDR3 runs 14 residues. Trimming cost V 6 bases and J 0 bases, with 10 bases left between them. Germline loops: CDR1 MDHEN, CDR2 SYDVKM. CDR3 protein: CASRGRVSTDTQYF. CDR3 DNA: TGTGCCAGCAGAGGCAGGGTTAGCACAGATACGCAGTATTTT.

This clone has a single count. The chain couples TRBV6-2 or TRBV6-3 to TRBJ1-6; D perhaps matches TRBD1 (6 bases). Trimming took 2 bases from V and 7 from J, leaving 12 bases between them. There are 15 residues in the CDR3. CDR1 is MNHEY and CDR2 is SVGEGT in the germline V gene. Here the CDR3 DNA reads TGTGCCAGCAGTTACCGGGCAGGGGACAATTCACCCCTCCACTTT. Translated: CASSYRAGDNSPLHF.

The V call is TRBV5-4, the J call TRBJ2-7; 9 bases align to TRBD2. The CDR3 runs 15 residues. The V and J ends lost 0 bases and 3 bases, in that order; junction bases with no gene match: 4. Germline V gene lookup returns CDR1 SGHNT and CDR2 YYREEE (reference sequence). CDR3 DNA sequence: TGTGCCAGCAGCTTGGGAGGGACTAGCCTCTACGAGCAGTACTTC. Amino acid sequence: CASSLGGTSLYEQYF.

The CDR3 coding sequence is TGTGCCACCACCCTCAGGGGCGGAGTTGGTGAAAAACTGTTTTTT. Its translation: CATTLRGGVGEKLFF. The chain has TRBV10-3 and TRBJ1-4; TRBD1 is a possible D gene (6 bases). In germline, CDR1 is ENHRY, CDR2 SYGVKD. The CDR3 is 15 amino acids. Trimming shortened V by 10 bases and J by 7 bases, and 22 bases separated the two germline ends.

The CDR3 loop is CASSLSQGSTPLHF. The CDR3 bases are TGTGCCAGCAGTTTATCACAGGGGAGCACACCCCTCCACTTT. V usage is TRBV28 and J usage is TRBJ1-6, with 7 positions matching TRBD1. The length of the CDR3 is 14 residues. V dropped 1 base and J dropped 11; count of bases not matched to a gene: 5. Per the germline V gene, CDR1 is MDHEN and CDR2 is SYDVKM.

This clone was found a few times. The chain combines TRBV9 with TRBJ1-2, with 7 bases that match TRBD1. Per the germline V gene, CDR1 is SGDLS and CDR2 is YYNGEE. This CDR3 contains 14 residues. Losses at the gene ends were 0 bases for V and 7 bases for J; bases not matched to a gene: 6. DNA of the CDR3: TGTGCCAGCAGCGTAGTAGAGGGGGCAGTTGGCTACACCTTC. Encoded protein: CASSVVEGAVGYTF.

This chain connects TRBV19 to TRBJ1-5; 7 bases map to TRBD1. The trim removed 2 bases at V and 3 bases at J, leaving 7 bases unmatched. The CDR3 spans 16 residues. Per the germline V gene, CDR1 is LNHDA and CDR2 is SQIVND (reference sequence). The CDR3 DNA sequence: TGTGCCAGTAGTATAATCTGGACAGGAGACAATCAGCCCCAGCATTTT. It yields the protein CASSIIWTGDNQPQHF.

The chain has TRBV15 and TRBJ1-2, with D unclear. The germline V gene encodes CDR1 LNHNV and CDR2 YYDKDF (reference sequence). This CDR3 spans 12 amino acids. Deletions cut 4 bases from V and 8 bases from J, with 11 bases between. This CDR3 reads CATSTPLGGYTF. Here the CDR3 DNA reads TGTGCCACCAGCACCCCTCTCGGGGGCTACACCTTC.

The rearrangement links TRBV2 to TRBJ2-5; D may be TRBD1 (6 bases). V was pared by 7 bases and J by 5 bases, with 17 bases between. CDR3 size: 14 residues. Germline-derived CDR1 and CDR2 are SNHLY and FYNNEI. The DNA for the CDR3 is TGTGCCAGCATGCAACCAGGGGCTCGGGAGACCCAGTACTTC. Its protein product is CASMQPGARETQYF.

The genes are TRBV7-2 and TRBJ2-7; D perhaps matches TRBD2 (5 bases). The CDR3 is 14 residues long. V was shortened by 5 bases and J by 3 bases, with 14 bases between the two germline ends. Germline V CDR1 and CDR2: SGHTA, FQGNSA. The CDR3 DNA reads TGTGCCAGCAGCCTAGGACTGATATACTACGAGCAGTACTTC. As protein: CASSLGLIYYEQYF.

The rearrangement links TRBV5-5 to TRBJ1-3; no definite D call. The CDR3 is 16 amino acids. The germline CDR1 and CDR2 sequences are SGHKS and YYEKEE (reference sequence). The ends were cut back, 1 base at V and 0 bases at J, with 11 bases in the middle. The CDR3 sequence: CASSLYGGSSGNTIYF. For the CDR3, the DNA is TGTGCCAGCAGCTTGTATGGCGGGAGCTCTGGAAACACCATATATTTT.

This clone was detected only a few times. The CDR3 is CASSADRRGTEAFF. CDR3 in DNA: TGCGCCAGCAGTGCGGACAGGCGCGGGACTGAAGCTTTCTTT. V and J are TRBV10-2 and TRBJ1-1; 7 bases agree with TRBD1. V lost 4 bases to trimming and J lost 5 bases; unmatched junction nucleotides: 7. The CDR3 loop spans 14 amino acids. The germline V gene has CDR1 WSHSY and CDR2 SAAADI.

The chain recombines TRBV3-1 (or the pseudogene TRBV3-2) with TRBJ2-3; 10 nucleotides agree with TRBD1. The V and J ends lost 4 bases and 6 bases, in that order; junction bases with no gene match: 10. The CDR3 length is 16 residues. Germline V gene lookup returns CDR1 LGHDT and CDR2 YNNKEL (reference sequence). CDR3 loop: CASSRKGQGFLDTQYF. CDR3 bases: TGTGCCAGCAGCCGGAAGGGACAGGGGTTCCTCGATACGCAGTATTTT.

The chain employs TRBV7-8 and TRBJ2-5; 9 bases fit TRBD2. After removal of 5 bases from V and 5 bases from J, the junction contained 15 bases not matched to a gene. CDR3 size: 17 residues. CDR1 SGHVS and CDR2 FQNEAQ come from the germline V gene. The CDR3 bases are TGTGCCAGCAGCCGTGGGGCTAGCGGGGTAATATTGGAGACCCAGTACTTC. It specifies CASSRGASGVILETQYF.

The chain employs TRBV21-1 and TRBJ2-7; the table calls TRBD2, which could not be checked here. TRBV21-1 is an annotated pseudogene. CDR3 length: 18 residues. The CDR3 spells CASSKEPGLAGVDYEQYF. CDR3 DNA: TGTGCCAGCAGCAAAGAACCGGGACTAGCGGGGGTCGATTACGAGCAGTACTTC.

The chain uses TRBV28 and TRBJ2-1; perhaps TRBD1 as D (6 bases). Germline loops: CDR1 MDHEN, CDR2 SYDVKM. CDR3 length equals 15 residues. Between the trimmed V and J ends, which lost 2 bases and 9 bases, there was a span of 17 bases. DNA of the CDR3: TGTGCCAGCAGTTTACAGGGCCTGGGGGCAGGTGAGCAGTTCTTC. Its protein is CASSLQGLGAGEQFF.

The chain links TRBV4-3 to TRBJ2-5; 9 positions match TRBD1. The CDR3 runs 16 residues. The J segment lost 3 bases and the V segment lost 1 base, leaving 6 bases of the junction unmatched. Germline CDR1 is LGHNA and CDR2 is YSLEER. CDR3 DNA: TGCGCCAGCAGCCAAGCCCGGGACAGGGATAAAGAGACCCAGTACTTC. It specifies CASSQARDRDKETQYF.

This clone was seen once. The chain is built from TRBV4-3 and TRBJ2-3; 8 nucleotides line up with TRBD1. Germline CDR1 is LGHNA and CDR2 is YSLEER. The CDR3 totals 17 residues. J lost 0 bases, V lost 0 bases, and 5 bases had no gene match. CDR3 in amino acids: CASSQEGQGASTDTQYF. The DNA for the CDR3 is TGCGCCAGCAGCCAAGAGGGGCAGGGGGCTAGCACAGATACGCAGTATTTT.

The chain uses TRBV27 and TRBJ2-1; D might be TRBD2 (5 bases). The V end was cut by 8 bases, the J end by 2 bases, with 10 bases between. The CDR3 spans 13 residues. The germline gives CDR1 MNHEY, CDR2 SMNVEV (reference sequence). The CDR3 sequence is CASGGLAYNEQFF. In nucleotides, the CDR3 is TGTGCCAGCGGCGGGTTAGCCTACAATGAGCAGTTCTTC.

The chain is built from TRBV5-1 and TRBJ1-5; D is unresolved. The CDR3 spans 14 residues. Per the germline V gene, CDR1 is SGHRS and CDR2 is YFSETQ. Trimming took off 3 bases at V and 5 bases at J, with 12 bases between the two ends. CDR3 in DNA: TGCGCCAGCAGCTCCGGGCCAGCGGATCAGCCCCAGCATTTT. Protein sequence: CASSSGPADQPQHF. Drawing the rest from reference TRBV5-1 and TRBJ1-5, the complete variable domain is KAGVTQTPRYLIKTRGQQVTLSCSPISGHRSVSWYQQTPGQGLQFLFEYFSETQRNKGNFPGRFSGRQFSNSRSEMNVSTLELGDSALYLCASSSGPADQPQHFGDGTRLSIL.

The rearrangement joins TRBV3-1 (or the pseudogene TRBV3-2) to TRBJ2-7, with 7 nucleotides matching TRBD2. Germline CDR1 reads LGHDT; CDR2 reads YNNKEL (reference sequence). V lost 3 bases, J lost 2 bases, and 4 bases stayed unmatched. CDR3 length: 14 residues. The chain's CDR3 is CASSQGGITYEQYF. The CDR3 nucleotides are TGTGCCAGCAGCCAGGGGGGGATCACCTACGAGCAGTACTTC.

In its sample, this clone was seen once. The V call is TRBV7-8, the J call TRBJ2-7; a weak D match, TRBD2 (5 bases). This CDR3 region has 13 residues. V lost 5 bases to trimming and J lost 3 bases, with 11 bases between them. CDR1 is SGHVS, CDR2 FQNEAQ, per germline. DNA of the CDR3: TGTGCCAGCAGCCCCCTTCGGGGCTACGAGCAGTACTTC. Protein: CASSPLRGYEQYF. The variable domain in full, completed from reference TRBV7-8 and TRBJ2-7, reads GAGVSQSPRYKVAKRGQDVALRCDPISGHVSLFWYQQALGQGPEFLTYFQNEAQLDKSGLPSDRFFAERPEGSVSTLKIQRTQQEDSAVYLCASSPLRGYEQYFGPGTRLTVT.

The chain is built from TRBV30 and TRBJ2-7, with 8 bases aligning to TRBD1. CDR3 size: 13 residues. Germline-derived CDR1 and CDR2 are GTSNPN and SVGIG (reference sequence). After removal of 2 bases from V and 4 bases from J, the junction contained 4 bases not matched to a gene. CDR3 nucleotides: TGTGCCTGGAGTCCAGGGGGCAGGTACGAGCAGTACTTC. Translating gives CAWSPGGRYEQYF.

This chain uses TRBV6-5 with TRBJ2-7; 7 bases agree with TRBD2. The germline V gene has CDR1 MNHEY and CDR2 SVGAGI. V shed 6 bases and J 3 bases; nucleotides not matched to a gene: 11. This CDR3 has 15 amino acids. The CDR3 DNA is TGTGCCAGCAGCCGATCGGGGGGAACTTACTACGAGCAGTACTTC. Translation gives CASSRSGGTYYEQYF.

V usage is TRBV20-1 and J usage is TRBJ2-7; D is unclear. The CDR3 runs to 10 residues. Trimming cost V 6 bases and J 2 bases, with 5 bases left between them. CDR1 is DFQATT and CDR2 is SNEGSKA in the germline V gene (reference sequence). This CDR3 reads CSAQTYEQYF. CDR3 in DNA: TGCAGTGCCCAGACCTACGAGCAGTACTTC.

The CDR3 here is CASSNVGQANTEAFF. DNA of the CDR3: TGCGCCAGCAGCAACGTTGGACAAGCAAACACTGAAGCTTTCTTT. The J gene is TRBJ1-1, the V gene TRBV5-1; a weak D match, TRBD1 (5 bases). CDR3 length equals 15 residues. V shed 4 bases and J shed 2 bases, with 15 bases lying between them. Germline loops: CDR1 SGHRS, CDR2 YFSETQ.

The V gene is TRBV29-1, the J gene TRBJ2-1, with 9 bases fitting TRBD2. The CDR3 extends over 11 amino acids. The V segment lost 7 bases and the J segment 9 bases; nucleotides outside the gene matches: 4. Germline V lookup: CDR1 SQVTM, CDR2 ANQGSEA. The CDR3 here is CSGRLAAEQFF. CDR3 nucleotides: TGCAGCGGCCGACTAGCGGCTGAGCAGTTCTTC.

This chain joins TRBV5-6 and TRBJ2-1, with D tentatively TRBD2 (7 bases). From germline, CDR1 is SGHDT and CDR2 YYEEEE. With 4 bases removed from V and 4 bases from J, the gap between germline ends came to 18 bases. This CDR3 region has 16 residues. CDR3 in DNA: TGTGCCAGCAGCAGAGGGGGGGCTAGCGGTTACAATGAGCAGTTCTTC. Translating it yields CASSRGGASGYNEQFF.

The chain has TRBV7-2 and TRBJ2-2, with TRBD2 matching over 10 bases. The CDR3 extends over 16 amino acids. The V segment lost 5 bases and the J segment 7 bases; nucleotides outside the gene matches: 10. The germline CDR1 and CDR2 sequences are SGHTA and FQGNSA. CDR3 coding DNA: TGTGCCAGCAGCCCGAAGCGGGGGGGCCAGGGCGGGGAGCTGTTTTTT. This sequence encodes CASSPKRGGQGGELFF.